Below are 8 T cell receptor beta chains sequenced from a single sample in a study of cytomegalovirus exposure and HLA in healthy donors. With 60 Vbeta and 13 Jbeta primers, the PCR was carried out. Libraries were prepared by immunoSEQ multiplex PCR; TCRdb keeps only in-frame clonotypes and omits some of them. The sample table includes 70,000 or so clones. Sequenced sample: PBMCs. The receptors originated from a female donor in good health and CMV-seropositive.

The chain employs TRBV4-2 and TRBJ2-7; 9 bases align to TRBD1. V lost 0 bases and J lost 2; bases outside the gene matches: 11. The CDR3 consists of 18 residues. Germline V gene sequence: CDR1 LGHNA, CDR2 YNFKEQ. The CDR3 DNA sequence: TGTGCCAGCAGCCAAGATAGTGGTGGGACAGGGAACGCCTACGAGCAGTACTTC. It is translated as CASSQDSGGTGNAYEQYF.

CDR3 nucleotides: TGTGCCAGTAGTAGGGACAGAGCAGGCTACGAGCAGTACTTC. Protein: CASSRDRAGYEQYF. The chain joins TRBV19 to TRBJ2-5, with 7 positions matching TRBD1. The J call is in doubt because the DNA end fits TRBJ2-7 better. From germline, CDR1 is LNHDA and CDR2 SQIVND (reference sequence). The CDR3 has 14 residues.

The V call is TRBV5-1, the J call TRBJ2-2, with 10 bases fitting TRBD2. CDR3 length equals 16 residues. Per the germline V gene, CDR1 is SGHRS and CDR2 is YFSETQ. Germline trimming cut 4 bases from V and 1 base from J; bases unmatched to any gene: 4. The CDR3 sequence is CASSKWTSGNTGELFF. In nucleotides, the CDR3 is TGCGCCAGCAGCAAGTGGACTAGCGGGAACACCGGGGAGCTGTTTTTT.

The V gene is TRBV7-2, the J gene TRBJ2-7; no firm D call. The germline V and J ends were trimmed by 1 base and 0 bases, with 10 bases remaining between them. CDR1 and CDR2 from the germline V gene are SGHTA and FQGNSA. This CDR3 has 15 amino acids. The CDR3 sequence: CASSLGGKSSYEQYF. The CDR3 DNA reads as TGTGCCAGCAGCTTAGGAGGCAAAAGCTCCTACGAGCAGTACTTC.

The genes are TRBV28 and TRBJ2-1; 9 nucleotides align to TRBD1. There are 18 residues in the CDR3. V dropped 6 bases and J dropped 4; count of bases not matched to a gene: 16. Germline CDR1 reads MDHEN; CDR2 reads SYDVKM. The CDR3 DNA reads as TGTGCCAGCAGGCCGGGACAGGGAACCCACGGGGGTTACAATGAGCAGTTCTTC. This translates into CASRPGQGTHGGYNEQFF.

CDR3 sequence (DNA): TGTGCCTATTCTCGACGGACAGTCCTAGGAGGTACGCAGTATTTT. Translated, it gives CAYSRRTVLGGTQYF. V is TRBV30 and J is TRBJ2-3, with D tentatively TRBD1 (6 bases). The CDR3 runs 15 residues. V dropped 7 bases and J dropped 8 bases, with 25 bases sitting between them. CDR1 and CDR2 (germline): GTSNPN, SVGIG (reference sequence). The complete variable domain, with remaining parts taken from reference TRBV30 and TRBJ2-3, reads SQTIHQWPATLVQPVGSPLSLECTVEGTSNPNLYWYRQAAGRGLQLLFYSVGIGQISSEVPQNLSASRPQDRQFILSSKKLLLSDSGFYLCAYSRRTVLGGTQYFGPGTRLTVL.

The chain carries TRBV19 and TRBJ1-1, with D unresolved. Germline lookup yields CDR1 LNHDA and CDR2 SQIVND (reference sequence). This CDR3 is built from 15 residues. Trimming shortened V by 4 bases and J by 1 base, and 13 bases separated the two germline ends. The CDR3 nucleotides read TGTGCCAGTAGTAACTTTGCGACTCGGAACACTGAAGCTTTCTTT. As protein: CASSNFATRNTEAFF.

The chain carries TRBV7-6 and TRBJ1-5; a possible D gene is TRBD1 (5 bases). Germline lookup yields CDR1 SGHVS and CDR2 FNYEAQ. V was pared by 5 bases and J by 5 bases, with 10 bases between. CDR3 length: 13 residues. The CDR3 DNA follows: TGTGCCAGCAGCGCCACAGGAGATCAGCCCCAGCATTTT. It yields the protein CASSATGDQPQHF.